The clone carrying this T cell receptor (beta chain) was counted a single time. This specimen comes from a study of blood T cell repertoires in COVID-19. As processed by the authors: Counts of nucleated cells, estimated from reference gene primer amplification, were obtained. This table comes from immunoSEQ multiplex PCR, and its TCRdb copy is limited to in-frame clones, with some not included. V and J calls and clone size are those listed in that table; D and trimming were worked out from the DNA. The table has 360,000 or so clones, 88% seen once. Individuals drawn from 20 to 30 US areas were about 18 to 100 years old. Assignments of participants to cohorts depended upon their own reported clinical history. This CDR3 contains 14 residues. The germline V gene has CDR1 MNHNS and CDR2 SASEGT. V lost 0 bases and J 7 bases, leaving 13 bases between the germline ends.

This sequence originates from a woman aged 25 to 45 who had been exposed to COVID-19. The chain uses TRBV6-1 and TRBJ2-7, with D possibly being TRBD2 (7 bases). The sample comprised PBMCs or T cells enriched from blood (not recorded which). CDR3 sequence (DNA): TGTGCCAGCAGTGAAGCGGGGAGGGGGTTGGAGCAGTACTTC. Translation gives CASSEAGRGLEQYF.